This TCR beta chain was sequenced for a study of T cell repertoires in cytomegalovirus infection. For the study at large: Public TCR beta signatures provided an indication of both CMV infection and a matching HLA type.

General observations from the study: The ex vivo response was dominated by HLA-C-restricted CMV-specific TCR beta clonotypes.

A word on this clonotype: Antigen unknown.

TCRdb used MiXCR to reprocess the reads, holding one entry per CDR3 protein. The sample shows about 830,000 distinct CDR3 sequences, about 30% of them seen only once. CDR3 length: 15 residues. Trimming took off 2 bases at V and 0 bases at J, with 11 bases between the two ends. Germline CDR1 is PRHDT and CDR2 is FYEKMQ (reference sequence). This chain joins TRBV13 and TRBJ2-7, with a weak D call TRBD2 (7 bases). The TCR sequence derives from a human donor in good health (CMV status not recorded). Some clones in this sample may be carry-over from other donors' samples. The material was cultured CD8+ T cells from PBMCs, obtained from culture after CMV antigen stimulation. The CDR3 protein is CASSLNREGSYEQYF. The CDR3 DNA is TGTGCCAGCAGCTTAAACAGGGAGGGCTCCTACGAGCAGTACTTC.